This T cell receptor beta chain was documented in a study of OX40 agonist ivuxolimab in advanced cancers. If patients had autoimmune disease history or systemic immunosuppression, they were excluded. Comment on this clone: Its matching antigen is unknown.

This table comes from immunoSEQ multiplex PCR, and its TCRdb copy is limited to in-frame clones, with some not included. The table lists roughly 80,000 clones, about 80% of them singletons. The ends were cut back, 6 bases at V and 3 bases at J, with 11 bases in the middle. CDR1 and CDR2 (germline): MNHEY, SMNVEV (reference sequence). This CDR3 comprises 13 residues. Study-level points and caveats: The authors did not determine the antigen specificity of the expanded peripheral T cells.

The starting material was CD4+ or CD8+ T cells sorted from blood, obtained in a trial of the OX40 agonist ivuxolimab. The clonotype comes from an adult with an advanced solid tumor such as melanoma, head and neck, liver or kidney cancer. The chain combines TRBV27 with TRBJ1-2; D call uncertain. As DNA, the CDR3 is TGTGCCAGCAGACGCCTTGGAGACTATGGCTACACCTTC. Residues: CASRRLGDYGYTF.